This is a list of T cell receptor beta chains from one sample in a study of cytomegalovirus exposure and HLA in healthy donors. Here immunoSEQ multiplex PCR was the method, and the copy in TCRdb shows in-frame clones only, minus some. The sample lists roughly 160,000 clones, over 60% occurring once. The material sequenced was PBMCs. The receptors shown here come from a girl aged 10-17 years in good health and CMV-seronegative. Each CDR3 is given with its conserved first and last residue. Each record gives: clone size, J gene, CDR3 length, D gene, V gene, CDR3 DNA, CDR3 protein. D genes are given only for firm matches. Some rows have no size entry. The others give once, few or many, or a class for an expanded clone.

size: NA
J: TRBJ1-1
length: 13
D: NA
V: TRBV27
DNA: TGTGCCAGCAGTTCCGGAGGGAGCACTGAAGCTTTCTTT
CDR3: CASSSGGSTEAFF

size: NA
J: TRBJ2-7
length: 16
D: NA
V: TRBV4-2
DNA: TGTGCCAGCAGCCGGGAAGCTAGGGGGGGGGCCTACGAGCAGTACTTC
CDR3: CASSREARGGAYEQYF

size: NA
J: TRBJ2-1
length: 14
D: NA
V: TRBV9
DNA: TGTGCCAGCAGCGTCCGGTCGTGGTTCAATGAGCAGTTCTTC
CDR3: CASSVRSWFNEQFF

size: NA
J: TRBJ2-7
length: 14
D: NA
V: TRBV6-1
DNA: TGTGCCAGCAAAGGAGGGACAGAGGCTTACGAGCAGTACTTC
CDR3: CASKGGTEAYEQYF

size: NA
J: TRBJ2-1
length: 12
D: NA
V: TRBV6-1
DNA: TGTGCCAGCACGCGGATACTCAGTGAGCAGTTCTTC
CDR3: CASTRILSEQFF

size: NA
J: TRBJ1-1
length: 14
D: TRBD1
V: TRBV29-1
DNA: TGCAGCGTTGACCCGACAGGGGCCAACACTGAAGCTTTCTTT
CDR3: CSVDPTGANTEAFF

size: NA
J: TRBJ1-2
length: 14
D: TRBD1
V: TRBV29-1
DNA: TGCAGCGTCCTAATGTGGGACAGGCGGTTAGGCTACACCTTC
CDR3: CSVLMWDRRLGYTF

size: NA
J: TRBJ1-4
length: 15
D: TRBD1
V: TRBV27
DNA: TGTGCCAGCAGTACAGGGGCCCCCGTCCTTGAAAAACTGTTTTTT
CDR3: CASSTGAPVLEKLFF

size: NA
J: TRBJ2-7
length: 14
D: TRBD1
V: TRBV13
DNA: TGTGCCAGCAGGGATCGGGACAGCTCCTACGAGCAGTACTTC
CDR3: CASRDRDSSYEQYF

size: few
J: TRBJ2-3
length: 19
D: TRBD2
V: TRBV7-2
DNA: TGTGCCAGCAGCAAACAACGAATAAGGACTAGCGGAAGCACAGATACGCAGTATTTT
CDR3: CASSKQRIRTSGSTDTQYF

size: NA
J: TRBJ1-4
length: 15
D: TRBD1
V: TRBV29-1
DNA: TGCAGCGTCTCAAACGGAGGGGCAGGGGGTGAAAAACTGTTTTTT
CDR3: CSVSNGGAGGEKLFF

size: once
J: TRBJ2-1
length: 15
D: TRBD2
V: TRBV5-4
DNA: TGTGCCAGCAGGGGGGGGGAGCGGGGTAAGGGTGAGCAGTTCTTC
CDR3: CASRGGERGKGEQFF

size: NA
J: TRBJ1-1
length: 13
D: NA
V: TRBV5-1
DNA: TGCGCCAGCAGCTTGGCAGGGGACACTGAAGCTTTCTTT
CDR3: CASSLAGDTEAFF

size: NA
J: TRBJ2-5
length: 18
D: TRBD2
V: TRBV4-1
DNA: TGCGCCAGCAGCCAAGATCGACTAGCGGGGGAGTACCAAGAGACCCAGTACTTC
CDR3: CASSQDRLAGEYQETQYF

size: NA
J: TRBJ1-2
length: 13
D: NA
V: TRBV5-6
DNA: TGTGCCAGCAGCTCGTCTTCCGGTTATGGCTACACCTTC
CDR3: CASSSSSGYGYTF

size: NA
J: TRBJ2-5
length: 15
D: NA
V: TRBV9
DNA: TGTGCCAGCAGCGTAGTAGGGACAACTCAAGAGACCCAGTACTTC
CDR3: CASSVVGTTQETQYF

size: few
J: TRBJ1-2
length: 16
D: TRBD1
V: TRBV15
DNA: TGTGCCACCAGCAGAAGCCGAGGACAGGGAGGATATGGCTACACCTTC
CDR3: CATSRSRGQGGYGYTF

size: NA
J: TRBJ1-1
length: 16
D: NA
V: TRBV7-3
DNA: TGTGCCAGCAGCTTACAGGGAATCCTGATGAACACTGAAGCTTTCTTT
CDR3: CASSLQGILMNTEAFF

size: NA
J: TRBJ1-2
length: 15
D: NA
V: TRBV6-5
DNA: TGTGCCAGCAGTCTCTCCATCGAACAGAACTATGGCTACACCTTC
CDR3: CASSLSIEQNYGYTF

size: NA
J: TRBJ1-6
length: 16
D: TRBD1
V: TRBV9
DNA: TGTGCCAGCAGCCCGGGACAGGGGTTGGGAGTTTCACCCCTCCACTTT
CDR3: CASSPGQGLGVSPLHF

size: NA
J: TRBJ2-3
length: 15
D: NA
V: TRBV6-5
DNA: TGTGCCAGCAGCCCTATACAGGGCCGCACAGATACGCAGTATTTT
CDR3: CASSPIQGRTDTQYF

size: NA
J: TRBJ2-6
length: 13
D: NA
V: TRBV9
DNA: TGTGCCTCCAGGGATCCTGGGGCCAACGTCCTGACTTTC
CDR3: CASRDPGANVLTF

size: NA
J: TRBJ2-1
length: 16
D: NA
V: TRBV4-1
DNA: TGCGCCAGCAGCCAGTTGTCCGGGAGTAACTACAATGAGCAGTTCTTC
CDR3: CASSQLSGSNYNEQFF

size: NA
J: TRBJ1-1
length: 14
D: TRBD1
V: TRBV7-9
DNA: TGTGCCAGCAGCGCCGGGACAGGGTTTGCTGAAGCTTTCTTT
CDR3: CASSAGTGFAEAFF

size: NA
J: TRBJ2-3
length: 11
D: NA
V: TRBV20-1
DNA: TGCAGTGCTAGTCAGGGGGATACGCAGTATTTT
CDR3: CSASQGDTQYF

size: NA
J: TRBJ1-2
length: 14
D: TRBD1
V: TRBV2
DNA: TGTGCCGGCAGTGAAAGGGGGCCCTACTATGGCTACACCTTC
CDR3: CAGSERGPYYGYTF

size: NA
J: TRBJ1-6
length: 13
D: NA
V: TRBV11-2
DNA: TGTGCCAGCACGGGACTGAGGAATTCACCCCTCCACTTT
CDR3: CASTGLRNSPLHF

size: NA
J: TRBJ2-5
length: 15
D: NA
V: TRBV7-6
DNA: TGTGCCAGCAGCGTAACCAGGGGTTCCGAAGAGACCCAGTACTTC
CDR3: CASSVTRGSEETQYF

size: NA
J: TRBJ2-7
length: 17
D: NA
V: TRBV7-9
DNA: TGTGCCAGCAGCCCCTTTTTAAGCGACGTAAGTTCCTACGAGCAGTACTTC
CDR3: CASSPFLSDVSSYEQYF

size: NA
J: TRBJ2-2
length: 18
D: TRBD2
V: TRBV11-2
DNA: TGTGCCAGCAGCTTAGCTTCAAGCGGGGGGCCCGTGGCCGGGGAGCTGTTTTTT
CDR3: CASSLASSGGPVAGELFF

size: NA
J: TRBJ1-1
length: 13
D: NA
V: TRBV9
DNA: TGTGCCAGCAGCGTAGACGGTTACACTGAAGCTTTCTTT
CDR3: CASSVDGYTEAFF

size: NA
J: TRBJ2-5
length: 19
D: TRBD1
V: TRBV23-1
DNA: TGCGCCAGCAGTCAATCGCCCCGGGACAGGGGGCGCCGGCAAGAGACCCAGTACTTC
CDR3: CASSQSPRDRGRRQETQYF

size: once
J: TRBJ2-2
length: 16
D: NA
V: TRBV6-6
DNA: TGTGCCAGCAGTTACTCGACGGGGTCGGGCACCGGGGAGCTGTTTTTT
CDR3: CASSYSTGSGTGELFF

size: NA
J: TRBJ1-5
length: 20
D: TRBD1
V: TRBV5-1
DNA: TGCGCCAGCAGCTTGGTCCGTCGGGACAGGGTAATGTTGGGCAATCAGCCCCAGCATTTT
CDR3: CASSLVRRDRVMLGNQPQHF

size: NA
J: TRBJ2-1
length: 16
D: NA
V: TRBV19
DNA: TGTGCCAGTAGTATAGCCCTAGGGAGCTCCTACAATGAGCAGTTCTTC
CDR3: CASSIALGSSYNEQFF

size: NA
J: TRBJ2-7
length: 14
D: NA
V: TRBV6-1
DNA: TGTGCCAGCAGAGTCCTGGACAGTTCCTACGAGCAGTACTTC
CDR3: CASRVLDSSYEQYF

size: NA
J: TRBJ1-2
length: 17
D: TRBD1
V: TRBV27
DNA: TGTGCCAGCAGTCTCATCCCGGGACAGGGGGCCGGCTATGGCTACACCTTC
CDR3: CASSLIPGQGAGYGYTF

size: once
J: TRBJ1-1
length: 12
D: NA
V: TRBV6-6
DNA: TGTGCCAGCAGTTACATAGACACTGAAGCTTTCTTT
CDR3: CASSYIDTEAFF

size: once
J: TRBJ1-1
length: 13
D: TRBD1
V: TRBV5-1
DNA: TGCGCCAGCAGCTTACAGGGGGATGGTGAAGCTTTCTTT
CDR3: CASSLQGDGEAFF

size: once
J: TRBJ1-2
length: 14
D: TRBD1
V: TRBV29-1
DNA: TGCAGCGTTGACCTACGAACAGGGGGCGAGGGCTACACCTTC
CDR3: CSVDLRTGGEGYTF

size: NA
J: TRBJ1-6
length: 15
D: NA
V: TRBV5-8
DNA: TGTGCCAGCAGCTTGTTCCTTGGAGGGAATTCACCCCTCCACTTT
CDR3: CASSLFLGGNSPLHF

size: NA
J: TRBJ2-5
length: 15
D: NA
V: TRBV6-6
DNA: TGTGCCAGCAGTTACCAAGCGGAGGGCCAAGAGACCCAGTACTTC
CDR3: CASSYQAEGQETQYF

size: few
J: TRBJ1-2
length: 15
D: NA
V: TRBV6-5
DNA: TGTGCCAGCAGTTACTCGTCACAGTACCTCTATGGCTACACCTTC
CDR3: CASSYSSQYLYGYTF

size: NA
J: TRBJ2-3
length: 16
D: NA
V: TRBV18
DNA: TGTGCCAGCTCACCGAGGTTTCGGGGGGCGGGAGATACGCAGTATTTT
CDR3: CASSPRFRGAGDTQYF

size: NA
J: TRBJ2-1
length: 13
D: NA
V: TRBV5-4
DNA: TGTGCCAGCAGCTTCGAGCCCGACAATGAGCAGTTCTTC
CDR3: CASSFEPDNEQFF

size: NA
J: TRBJ2-7
length: 16
D: TRBD2
V: TRBV15
DNA: TGTGCCACCAGCAGAGGTGGCGGGGGTGGGAGGTACGAGCAGTACTTC
CDR3: CATSRGGGGGRYEQYF

size: NA
J: TRBJ1-1
length: 15
D: NA
V: TRBV4-1
DNA: TGCGCCAGCAGCCAAGATCCCCCGCGCCCCCGGGGAGCTTTCTTT
CDR3: CASSQDPPRPRGAFF

size: once
J: TRBJ2-1
length: 15
D: TRBD1
V: TRBV6-5
DNA: TGTGCCAGCAACAAGGGACAGGGAATGTTGAATGAGCAGTTCTTC
CDR3: CASNKGQGMLNEQFF

size: NA
J: TRBJ2-6
length: 16
D: NA
V: TRBV5-1
DNA: TGCGCCAGCAGCTTGGGAACAGCATCTGGGGCCAACGTCCTGACTTTC
CDR3: CASSLGTASGANVLTF

size: NA
J: TRBJ2-7
length: 19
D: TRBD2
V: TRBV7-2
DNA: TGTGCCAGCAGCCTTAGGGGGCTAGCGGGGGGGGATTTCCACTACGAGCAGTACTTC
CDR3: CASSLRGLAGGDFHYEQYF

size: NA
J: TRBJ1-2
length: 15
D: TRBD1
V: TRBV5-4
DNA: TGTGCCAGCAGCTTGCCCAGGGGGCTCGGCCAAGGCTACACCTTC
CDR3: CASSLPRGLGQGYTF